These T cell receptor beta chains were read from a single sample in a study of T cell changes during pregnancy in multiple sclerosis. Assay: immunoSEQ multiplex PCR; the TCRdb copy retains only in-frame clones and omits some. The table lists tens of thousands of clones, 80% to 95% of them singletons, with approximately 0.5% in the top ten. The sequencing used CD4+ T cells from peripheral blood mononuclear cells, collected after pregnancy. The source of these receptors is a female donor with multiple sclerosis, enrolled in a pregnancy study. Both conserved end residues are part of each CDR3. A D gene is named only where the DNA matches it firmly. The size field is filled for only some rows; it gives once, few, many or a size class.

v_gene,d_gene,j_gene,abundance,CDR3nt,CDR3aa
TRBV29-1,NA,TRBJ1-2,NA,TGCAGCGTTGTTCGAACAGGGAGCTATGGCTACACCTTC,CSVVRTGSYGYTF
TRBV9,NA,TRBJ2-3,NA,TGTGCCAGCAGCCGTGGGGGGACAGATACGCAGTATTTT,CASSRGGTDTQYF
TRBV5-8,TRBD2,TRBJ2-5,few,TGTGCCAGCAGCTCTACCGTTGCGGGAGGAGGGAAGACCCAGTACTTC,CASSSTVAGGGKTQYF
TRBV19,NA,TRBJ1-5,NA,TGTGCCAGTAGTCTACAGGGCAATCAGCCCCAGCATTTT,CASSLQGNQPQHF
TRBV6-1,NA,TRBJ2-7,NA,TGTGCCAGCAGGGAGGGGACAGTATCCTACGAGCAGTACTTC,CASREGTVSYEQYF
TRBV5-6,NA,TRBJ1-2,NA,TGTGCCAGCAGCTTGGAAGCGTTAGGGGTCTGGGGCTACACCTTC,CASSLEALGVWGYTF
TRBV9,TRBD1,TRBJ2-2,NA,TGTGCCAGCAGCGTTACAGGGGACACCGGGGAGCTGTTTTTT,CASSVTGDTGELFF
TRBV5-4,TRBD2,TRBJ2-3,NA,TGTGCCAGCAGCTTGACTAGCGGGACATCGGCAGATACGCAGTATTTT,CASSLTSGTSADTQYF
TRBV5-1,NA,TRBJ2-7,NA,TGCGCCAGCAGCTTGACGGGAAACTACGAGCAGTACTTC,CASSLTGNYEQYF
TRBV28,NA,TRBJ2-2,NA,TGTGCCAGCGCTGCAGTGGCCGGGGAGCTGTTTTTT,CASAAVAGELFF
TRBV7-9,NA,TRBJ2-7,NA,TGTGCCAGCAGCCGAAGGGAGGTTTACTCCTACGAGCAGTACTTC,CASSRREVYSYEQYF
TRBV27,TRBD1,TRBJ2-7,once,TGTGCCAGCAGCTTCTTAATAGGGGGCTCGGGCTACGAGCAGTACTTC,CASSFLIGGSGYEQYF
TRBV5-4,NA,TRBJ2-7,NA,TGTGCCAGCAGCTTGAACTCCAACTACGAGCAGTACTTC,CASSLNSNYEQYF
TRBV7-2,NA,TRBJ1-1,NA,TGTGCCAGCAGCACGGGTCCCCCCAGGGATTTGAACACTGAAGCTTTCTTT,CASSTGPPRDLNTEAFF
TRBV6-1,TRBD1,TRBJ1-5,once,TGTGCCAGCACGGGTACTGACAGGGGGGGACAGCCCCAGCATTTT,CASTGTDRGGQPQHF
TRBV11-3,NA,TRBJ2-1,NA,TGTGCCAGCAGCTTAGATCCGGAATTAGCCCGGAATGAGCAGTTCTTC,CASSLDPELARNEQFF
TRBV2,NA,TRBJ1-2,once,TGTGCCAGCAGTGAATTAACGCGCTATGGCTACACCTTC,CASSELTRYGYTF
TRBV7-7,NA,TRBJ2-3,NA,TGTGCTAGCAGCTTGGGAGATTCCACAGATACGCAGTATTTT,CASSLGDSTDTQYF
TRBV28,TRBD2,TRBJ2-7,NA,TGTGCCAGCAGTTTGTTACTAGCGTCCTCTGAGCAGTACTTC,CASSLLLASSEQYF
TRBV6-6,TRBD2,TRBJ2-7,once,TGTGCCAGCAGTTACGCGACTAGCGGGTCACACGAGCAGTACTTC,CASSYATSGSHEQYF
TRBV21-1,NA,TRBJ1-1,NA,TGTGCCGCCAGCAGCGGGCAGGGGCTCGGGACTGAAGCTTTCTTT,CAASSGQGLGTEAFF
TRBV27,TRBD2,TRBJ2-3,NA,TGTGCCAGCAAAGGGGCGGGAGGGCCCTCCCAAGATACGCAGTATTTT,CASKGAGGPSQDTQYF
TRBV18,NA,TRBJ1-1,NA,TGTGCCAGCTCCCACCGGGACAAGAACACTGAAGCTTTCTTT,CASSHRDKNTEAFF
TRBV11-1,TRBD1,TRBJ2-7,NA,TGTGCCAGCAGCTTCTTACAGGGGTCCCACGAGCAGTACTTC,CASSFLQGSHEQYF
TRBV11-3,TRBD1,TRBJ1-1,NA,TGTGCCAGCAGCTCGGGACAGGGCAACACTGAAGCTTTCTTT,CASSSGQGNTEAFF
TRBV28,NA,TRBJ1-5,NA,TGTGCCAGCAGTTTAAAGCCCCCGAACAATCAGCCCCAGCATTTT,CASSLKPPNNQPQHF
TRBV11-3,NA,TRBJ1-1,NA,TGTGCCAGCAGCCGAACATCGAACACTGAAGCTTTCTTT,CASSRTSNTEAFF
TRBV5-6,TRBD1,TRBJ1-5,NA,TGTGCCAGCAGCTTGACGGGACAGGGAATTGGCAATCAGCCCCAGCATTTT,CASSLTGQGIGNQPQHF
TRBV5-1,TRBD1,TRBJ2-7,NA,TGCGCCAGCAGCTTGGGACAGGGACCGTCCTACGAGCAGTACTTC,CASSLGQGPSYEQYF
TRBV18,TRBD2,TRBJ2-2,NA,TGTGCCAGCTCAGTACTAGCGGGCGACACCGGGGAGCTGTTTTTT,CASSVLAGDTGELFF
TRBV30,TRBD2,TRBJ2-3,NA,TGTGCCTGGAGTCCGGGACTAGCGGGAAGCACAGATACGCAGTATTTT,CAWSPGLAGSTDTQYF
TRBV5-4,TRBD2,TRBJ2-3,once,TGTGCCAGCAGCTTGCGGACTAGCGGGAGCACAGATACGCAGTATTTT,CASSLRTSGSTDTQYF
TRBV14,TRBD2,TRBJ2-3,NA,TGTGCCAGCAGCCAGGGGGGGACGGGAAGCACAGATACGCAGTATTTT,CASSQGGTGSTDTQYF
TRBV6-1,TRBD1,TRBJ2-7,NA,TGTGCCAGCAGTGTAGGGACAGGCTACGAGCAGTACTTC,CASSVGTGYEQYF
TRBV7-6,NA,TRBJ1-3,NA,TGTGCCAGCAGCGCGGAGGGAAACACCATATATTTT,CASSAEGNTIYF
TRBV11-2,TRBD2,TRBJ2-4,NA,TGTGCCAGCAGCTTAGGTTCTAGCGGGAGGGCCAAAAACATTCAGTACTTC,CASSLGSSGRAKNIQYF
TRBV7-9,TRBD1,TRBJ1-1,NA,TGTGCCAGCAGCTTAGCGGGACAGGGGGCCGTGGCTTTCTTT,CASSLAGQGAVAFF
TRBV7-2,TRBD2,TRBJ2-7,NA,TGTGCCAGCAGCGGGGGGGGACACGAGCAGTACTTC,CASSGGGHEQYF
TRBV29-1,TRBD2,TRBJ2-7,NA,TGCAGCGTCGGACTAGCGGGCCGGGTTTACGAGCAGTACTTC,CSVGLAGRVYEQYF
TRBV18,NA,TRBJ1-1,NA,TGTGCCAGCTCACCACTTCCGGGGAACACTGAAGCTTTCTTT,CASSPLPGNTEAFF
TRBV12-5,TRBD1,TRBJ1-4,NA,TGTGCTAGTGGCCAGGGGACAGAGACAACTAATGAAAAACTGTTTTTT,CASGQGTETTNEKLFF
TRBV13,TRBD2,TRBJ2-3,once,TGTGCCAGCAGCTTGGTCCGACAGCGACTAGCGGGAGGCACAGATACGCAGTATTTT,CASSLVRQRLAGGTDTQYF
TRBV7-2,TRBD1,TRBJ2-7,NA,TGTGCCAGCAGCTCTCGTACAGGGGCTGGGGAGCAGTACTTC,CASSSRTGAGEQYF